This T cell receptor beta chain was sequenced for a study of shared clonotypes between healthy human individuals. Study overall: Serving as donors were two women and a few men, whose ages spanned 18 to 49. Broader study findings: Measured sharing among donors was expected to vary with sequencing depth.

As to this clone: Its cognate antigen is unknown. The same CDR3 arises from other DNA sequences in this sample as well.

CD4+ cells were split into CD45RA+ naive and CD45RA-negative memory subsets. The genomic DNA of each subset was split evenly across several immunoSEQ plates. Repertoires were generated with immunoSEQ multiplex PCR, while TCRdb's copy carries only in-frame clones and drops some. The sample includes roughly 1,000,000 clones, 75% to 85% of them seen just once. The CDR3 extends over 15 amino acids. Looked up from germline, CDR1 is SGHRS and CDR2 is YFSETQ. Trimming pared 0 bases from V and 2 bases from J, leaving 8 bases between. This TCR derives from a man younger than 35 in good health. Some clones in this sample may be carry-over from other donors' samples. The rearrangement joins TRBV5-1 to TRBJ2-2, with D perhaps TRBD1 (5 bases). Input material: memory CD4+ T cells from PBMCs. Subset of the sample: CD45RA-negative fraction. CDR3 sequence (DNA): TGCGCCAGCAGCTTGGTTCAGGGAAACACCGGGGAGCTGTTTTTT. The encoded protein is CASSLVQGNTGELFF. Full variable domain (outside the CDR3, taken from reference TRBV5-1 and TRBJ2-2): KAGVTQTPRYLIKTRGQQVTLSCSPISGHRSVSWYQQTPGQGLQFLFEYFSETQRNKGNFPGRFSGRQFSNSRSEMNVSTLELGDSALYLCASSLVQGNTGELFFGEGSRLTVL.